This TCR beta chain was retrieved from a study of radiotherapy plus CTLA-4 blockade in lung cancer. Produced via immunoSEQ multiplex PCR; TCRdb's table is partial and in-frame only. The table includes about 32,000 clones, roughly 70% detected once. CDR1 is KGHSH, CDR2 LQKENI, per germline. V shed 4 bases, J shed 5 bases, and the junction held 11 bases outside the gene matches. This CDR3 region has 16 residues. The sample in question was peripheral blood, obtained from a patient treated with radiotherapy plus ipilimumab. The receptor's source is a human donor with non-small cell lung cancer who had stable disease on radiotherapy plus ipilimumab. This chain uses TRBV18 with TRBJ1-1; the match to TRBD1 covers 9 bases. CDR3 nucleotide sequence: TGTGCCAGCTCACTAGGGACAGGGAAGTGGTCGACTGAAGCTTTCTTT. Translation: CASSLGTGKWSTEAFF.